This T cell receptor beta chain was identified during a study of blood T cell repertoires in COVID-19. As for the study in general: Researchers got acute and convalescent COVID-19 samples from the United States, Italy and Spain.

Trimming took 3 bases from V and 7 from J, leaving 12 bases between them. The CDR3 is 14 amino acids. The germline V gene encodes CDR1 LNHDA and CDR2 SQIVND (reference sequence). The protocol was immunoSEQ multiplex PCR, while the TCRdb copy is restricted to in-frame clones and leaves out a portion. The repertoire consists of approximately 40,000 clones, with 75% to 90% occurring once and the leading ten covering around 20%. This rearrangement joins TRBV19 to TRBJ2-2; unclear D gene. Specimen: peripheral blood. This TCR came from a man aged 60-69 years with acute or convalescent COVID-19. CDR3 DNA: TGTGCCAGTAGTATGTCGGTTGTTGGCGGGGAGCTGTTTTTT. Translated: CASSMSVVGGELFF.